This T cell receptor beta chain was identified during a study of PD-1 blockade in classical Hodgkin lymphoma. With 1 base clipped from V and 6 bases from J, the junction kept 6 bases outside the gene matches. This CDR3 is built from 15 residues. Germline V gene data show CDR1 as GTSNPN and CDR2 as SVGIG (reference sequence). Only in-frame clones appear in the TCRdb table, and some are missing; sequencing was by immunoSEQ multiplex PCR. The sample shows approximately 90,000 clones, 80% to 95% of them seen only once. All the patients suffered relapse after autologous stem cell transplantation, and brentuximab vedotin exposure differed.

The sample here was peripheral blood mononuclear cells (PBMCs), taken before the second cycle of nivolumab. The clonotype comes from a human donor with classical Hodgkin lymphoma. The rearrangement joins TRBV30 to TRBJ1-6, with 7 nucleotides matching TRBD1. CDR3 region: CAWSATGPFNSPLHF. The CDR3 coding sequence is TGTGCCTGGAGTGCGACAGGGCCATTTAATTCACCCCTCCACTTT.